What follows are 23 T cell receptor beta chains derived from one specimen sequenced in a study of T-cell memory formation after mild COVID-19. Each CDR3 protein gets one entry after TCRdb re-called the 5' RACE reads with MiXCR. Of 530,000 or so distinct CDR3 sequences listed, roughly a sixth are singletons. Sample: PBMCs or a T cell subset sorted from them (not recorded which). The receptor set was obtained from an adult woman who had mild COVID-19 (a few samples of this study predate the infection). Cell type and time point are not known.

This clonotype was seen ten or more times. V is TRBV6-1 and J is TRBJ2-2; D may be TRBD2 (5 bases). The length of the CDR3 is 13 residues. The germline CDR1 and CDR2 sequences are MNHNS and SASEGT. With 6 bases removed from V and 5 bases from J, the gap between germline ends came to 10 bases. The DNA for the CDR3 is TGTGCCAGCAGACCAACGGGAACCGGGGAGCTGTTTTTT. As protein: CASRPTGTGELFF.

The J gene is TRBJ1-2, the V gene TRBV5-1, with D maybe TRBD1 (5 bases). Germline loops: CDR1 SGHRS, CDR2 YFSETQ. V shed 5 bases and J shed 8 bases, with 13 bases lying between them. The CDR3 consists of 12 residues. CDR3 protein: CASSDGGRGYTF. CDR3 sequence (DNA): TGCGCCAGCAGTGACGGGGGAAGGGGCTACACCTTC.

This clonotype was seen a few times. V is TRBV5-1 and J is TRBJ1-6, with D unresolved. V was clipped by 0 bases and J by 7 bases, with 8 bases between them. Germline CDR1 reads SGHRS; CDR2 reads YFSETQ. This CDR3 spans 14 amino acids. This chain's CDR3 is CASSLGQRNSPLHF. The CDR3 region has the DNA TGCGCCAGCAGCTTGGGGCAGCGAAATTCACCCCTCCACTTT. The variable domain in full, with the rest retrieved from reference TRBV5-1 and TRBJ1-6, is KAGVTQTPRYLIKTRGQQVTLSCSPISGHRSVSWYQQTPGQGLQFLFEYFSETQRNKGNFPGRFSGRQFSNSRSEMNVSTLELGDSALYLCASSLGQRNSPLHFGNGTRLTVT.

The chain is built from TRBV5-1 and TRBJ1-1; D might be TRBD1 (6 bases). CDR1 and CDR2 from the germline V gene are SGHRS and YFSETQ. The CDR3 runs to 16 residues. V was clipped by 0 bases and J by 2 bases, with 14 bases between them. The chain's CDR3 is CASSLGRYRDNTEAFF. For the CDR3, the DNA is TGCGCCAGCAGCTTGGGGCGATACAGGGATAACACTGAAGCTTTCTTT. The complete variable domain, with remaining parts taken from reference TRBV5-1 and TRBJ1-1, reads KAGVTQTPRYLIKTRGQQVTLSCSPISGHRSVSWYQQTPGQGLQFLFEYFSETQRNKGNFPGRFSGRQFSNSRSEMNVSTLELGDSALYLCASSLGRYRDNTEAFFGQGTRLTVV.

The rearrangement uses TRBV25-1 and TRBJ2-7; possible D gene TRBD1, 5 bases. Germline CDR1 and CDR2: MGHDK and SYGVNS. The CDR3 extends over 14 amino acids. Deletions cut 2 bases from V and 3 bases from J, with 11 bases between. The CDR3 region has the DNA TGTGCCAGCAGTGAAGGAGACAGAGTCTACGAGCAGTACTTC. This translates into CASSEGDRVYEQYF.

The chain has TRBV28 and TRBJ2-7, with TRBD1 matching 8 bases. This CDR3 is built from 14 residues. The germline V gene encodes CDR1 MDHEN and CDR2 SYDVKM. The V gene end was trimmed by 7 bases and the J gene end by 1 base; junction bases not matched to a gene: 6. For the CDR3, the DNA is TGTGCCAGCATCCGGGACAGGAGGTCCTACGAGCAGTACTTC. This translates into CASIRDRRSYEQYF.

There are a few counts of this clonotype. The chain links TRBV29-1 to TRBJ1-1, with D perhaps matching TRBD1 (6 bases). This CDR3 region has 13 residues. CDR1 SQVTM and CDR2 ANQGSEA come from the germline V gene. Trimming left V 2 bases short and J 5 bases short, with 12 bases between. CDR3 nucleotides: TGCAGCGTTGAAAAGGGGGGGGTTACTGAAGCTTTCTTT. Translating gives CSVEKGGVTEAFF.

The table lists this clonotype with a few counts. The V and J genes are TRBV6-5 and TRBJ1-2; 7 bases are a match to TRBD1. The V gene end was trimmed by 8 bases and the J gene end by 4 bases; junction bases not matched to a gene: 10. The CDR3 covers 14 residues. CDR1 is MNHEY, CDR2 SVGAGI, per germline. As DNA, the CDR3 is TGTGCCAGCGAAGACAGGGAGGAGGGCTATGGCTACACCTTC. Amino acids: CASEDREEGYGYTF.

The chain carries TRBV6-1 and TRBJ2-3, with 11 positions matching TRBD2. CDR3 length: 22 amino acids. V trimming: 6 bases; J trimming: 1 base; junction bases outside the gene matches: 24. The germline V gene encodes CDR1 MNHNS and CDR2 SASEGT. In nucleotides, the CDR3 is TGTGCCAGCAGAGAGTTGAAGACTAGCGGGGCGGCTCCTAGAGGTGGCACAGATACGCAGTATTTT. Its protein is CASRELKTSGAAPRGGTDTQYF.

This clonotype was observed a few times. The rearrangement joins TRBV20-1 to TRBJ2-5, with TRBD1 identical over 9 bases. Germline-derived CDR1 and CDR2 are DFQATT and SNEGSKA (reference sequence). CDR3 length: 13 residues. V shed 5 bases and J 4 bases; nucleotides not matched to a gene: 5. The CDR3 nucleotides are TGCAGTGCTTTTACAGGGGGCAGAGAGACCCAGTACTTC. This codes for CSAFTGGRETQYF.

This clonotype was found many times. This rearrangement joins TRBV7-6 to TRBJ2-7; TRBD2 matches 9 bases. CDR1 SGHVS and CDR2 FNYEAQ come from the germline V gene. V lost 5 bases to trimming and J lost 5 bases; unmatched junction nucleotides: 10. The CDR3 has 15 residues. CDR3 region: CASSRGRDRENEQYF. In DNA, the CDR3 is TGTGCCAGCAGCCGCGGGAGGGACCGGGAGAACGAGCAGTACTTC.

This clonotype has more than one count but fewer than ten. The rearrangement joins TRBV27 to TRBJ1-1; D may be TRBD1 (5 bases). This CDR3 comprises 12 residues. The V end lost 6 bases, the J end lost 7 bases, and 12 bases lay between the germline ends. Per the germline V gene, CDR1 is MNHEY and CDR2 is SMNVEV (reference sequence). This CDR3 reads CASSNSQGEAFF. The CDR3 DNA follows: TGTGCCAGCAGCAATTCTCAGGGTGAAGCTTTCTTT.

In its sample, this clonotype was seen many times. The genes are TRBV18 and TRBJ2-5, with D hard to call. The germline CDR1 and CDR2 sequences are KGHSH and LQKENI. With 6 bases removed from V and 5 bases from J, the gap between germline ends came to 4 bases. The CDR3 has 10 residues. CDR3 region: CASSAETQYF. DNA for the CDR3: TGTGCCAGCTCCGCCGAGACCCAGTACTTC.

This clonotype was seen ten or more times. The chain joins TRBV6-5 to TRBJ2-6; 11 bases fit TRBD2. The CDR3 sequence is 17 residues long. V gave up 4 bases and J gave up 4 bases; unmatched junction bases: 6. Germline lookup yields CDR1 MNHEY and CDR2 SVGAGI. The chain's CDR3 is CASSSLAGAPGANVLTF. The CDR3 DNA follows: TGTGCCAGCAGTTCACTAGCGGGAGCTCCCGGGGCCAACGTCCTGACTTTC.

V is TRBV7-3 and J is TRBJ2-7; 8 nucleotides align to TRBD1. After removal of 4 bases from V and 3 bases from J, the junction contained 8 bases not matched to a gene. The CDR3 has 15 residues. Germline V gene sequence: CDR1 SGHTA, CDR2 FQGTGA. CDR3 sequence (DNA): TGTGCCAGCAGCTCGGGGATAGGACAGGGCTACGAGCAGTACTTC. This codes for CASSSGIGQGYEQYF.

This clonotype turned up a few times. The chain joins TRBV15 to TRBJ2-7, with D unresolved. Trimming shortened V by 0 bases and J by 6 bases, and 6 bases separated the two germline ends. This CDR3 spans 12 amino acids. Germline V lookup: CDR1 LNHNV, CDR2 YYDKDF (reference sequence). CDR3 sequence: CATSRDLVEQYF. The CDR3 DNA reads TGTGCCACCAGCAGAGATCTCGTCGAGCAGTACTTC.

This chain connects TRBV12-3 or TRBV12-4 to TRBJ1-5; perhaps TRBD1 as D (5 bases). The V gene lost 6 bases and the J gene lost 7 bases, with 16 bases spanning the gap. The CDR3 consists of 14 residues. CDR3 coding DNA: TGTGCCAGCAGGGCTGAGCAGGGCAGACAGCCCCAGCATTTT. Translating it yields CASRAEQGRQPQHF.

This clonotype has a count of ten or more. The V call is TRBV5-1, the J call TRBJ2-3; D unresolved. This CDR3 comprises 14 residues. Trimming cost V 4 bases and J 4 bases, with 13 bases left between them. The germline CDR1 and CDR2 sequences are SGHRS and YFSETQ. CDR3 nucleotides: TGCGCCAGCAGCCCGCGCCGAGGCGCAGATACGCAGTATTTT. Protein product: CASSPRRGADTQYF. Filled out from reference TRBV5-1 and TRBJ2-3, the complete variable domain reads KAGVTQTPRYLIKTRGQQVTLSCSPISGHRSVSWYQQTPGQGLQFLFEYFSETQRNKGNFPGRFSGRQFSNSRSEMNVSTLELGDSALYLCASSPRRGADTQYFGPGTRLTVL.

Remarks on this clonotype: One end of the junction varies from germline; a read error may be responsible. This rearrangement joins TRBV7-9 to TRBJ2-1; D is undetermined. Germline V CDR1 and CDR2: SEHNR, FQNEAQ (reference sequence). This CDR3 is built from 13 residues. The CDR3 here is CPSSRMQYNEQFF. For the CDR3, the DNA is TGTCCCAGCAGCCGGATGCAATACAATGAGCAGTTCTTC.

The chain recombines TRBV12-3 or TRBV12-4 with TRBJ1-5; the D is unclear. Trimming took 6 bases from V and 0 from J, leaving 12 bases between them. This CDR3 is 15 amino acids long. CDR3 region: CASRKSGGSNQPQHF. The CDR3 region has the DNA TGTGCCAGCAGGAAATCCGGAGGTAGCAATCAGCCCCAGCATTTT.

The chain carries TRBV20-1 and TRBJ2-1; either TRBD1 or TRBD2 may supply D (5 bases each). The CDR3 contains 12 residues. V lost 0 bases and J lost 8, with 8 bases in between. Looked up from germline, CDR1 is DFQATT and CDR2 is SNEGSKA (reference sequence). The CDR3 protein is CSARDQGHEQFF. The DNA of the CDR3 is TGCAGTGCTAGAGATCAGGGACATGAGCAGTTCTTC.

This clonotype was seen a handful of times. CDR3 residues: CASSPPGSLYEQYF. DNA for the CDR3: TGTGCCAGCAGCCCTCCGGGATCCCTCTACGAGCAGTACTTC. V is TRBV7-9 and J is TRBJ2-7; a possible D gene is TRBD2 (5 bases). This CDR3 region has 14 residues. V was pared by 5 bases and J by 3 bases, with 14 bases between. The germline V gene has CDR1 SEHNR and CDR2 FQNEAQ (reference sequence).

This clonotype was seen a few times. V gene TRBV7-8 combines with J gene TRBJ1-5; TRBD1 is a possible D gene (5 bases). CDR1 SGHVS and CDR2 FQNEAQ come from the germline V gene. V was cut by 1 base and J by 7 bases, with 17 bases left in between. The CDR3 length is 16 residues. The CDR3 reads CASSLVGEGKSQPQHF. CDR3 bases: TGTGCCAGCAGCTTAGTAGGGGAGGGTAAGAGCCAGCCCCAGCATTTT.